This T cell receptor beta chain was identified in a study of shared clonotypes between healthy human individuals. The naive CD8 subset, CD45RO-negative cells positively selected for CCR7, excluded terminally differentiated effector memory CD45RA+ cells. The CDR3 consists of 14 residues. CDR1 is SGHVS, CDR2 FQNEAQ, per germline. With 5 bases clipped from V and 5 bases from J, the junction kept 6 bases outside the gene matches. The repertoire was sequenced with immunoSEQ multiplex PCR; TCRdb's copy has only in-frame clones and lacks some. The data contain about 1.9 million clones, 93% of them singletons.

This clonotype was sampled from a man younger than 35 in good health. Some clones in this sample may be carry-over from other donors' samples. Source material: naive CD8+ T cells from PBMCs. The chain employs TRBV7-8 and TRBJ1-2; 9 bases are a match to TRBD1. In DNA form, the CDR3 reads TGTGCCAGCAGCACCGGGACAGGGTGGTATGGCTACACCTTC. This translates into CASSTGTGWYGYTF.